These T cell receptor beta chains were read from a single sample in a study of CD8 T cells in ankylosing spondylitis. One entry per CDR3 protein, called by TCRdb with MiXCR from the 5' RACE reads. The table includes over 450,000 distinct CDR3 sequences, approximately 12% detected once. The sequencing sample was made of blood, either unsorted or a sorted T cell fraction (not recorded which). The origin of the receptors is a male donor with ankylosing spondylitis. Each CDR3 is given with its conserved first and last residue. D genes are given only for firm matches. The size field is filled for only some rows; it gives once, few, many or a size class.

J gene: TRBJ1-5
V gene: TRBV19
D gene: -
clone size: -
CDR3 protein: CASRTLHQPQHF
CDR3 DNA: TGTGCCAGTAGGACACTTCACCAGCCCCAGCATTTT

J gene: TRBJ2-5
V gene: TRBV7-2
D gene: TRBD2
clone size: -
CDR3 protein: CASSLGPAGGETQYF
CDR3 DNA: TGTGCCAGCAGCTTAGGGCCGGCGGGAGGAGAGACCCAGTACTTC

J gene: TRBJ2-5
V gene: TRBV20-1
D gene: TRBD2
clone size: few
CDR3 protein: CSASPIAGQETQYF
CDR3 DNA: TGCAGTGCCTCACCGATAGCGGGGCAAGAGACCCAGTACTTC

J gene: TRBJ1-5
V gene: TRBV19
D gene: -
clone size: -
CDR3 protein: CASTPGRGSGNQPQHF
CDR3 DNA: TGTGCCAGTACTCCTGGGCGAGGGAGCGGCAATCAGCCCCAGCATTTT

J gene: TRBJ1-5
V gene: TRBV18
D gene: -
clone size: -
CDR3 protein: CASSAENQPQHF
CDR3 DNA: TGTGCCAGCTCAGCAGAAAATCAGCCCCAGCATTTT

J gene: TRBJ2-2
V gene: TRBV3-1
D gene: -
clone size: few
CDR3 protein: CASRPGPGTGELFF
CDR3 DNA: TGTGCCAGCAGGCCGGGGCCTGGGACCGGGGAGCTGTTTTTT

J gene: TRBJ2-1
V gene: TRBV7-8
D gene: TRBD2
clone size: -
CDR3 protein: CASSLPGLADSYNEQFF
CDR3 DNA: TGTGCCAGCAGCCTCCCGGGACTAGCGGACTCCTACAATGAGCAGTTCTTC

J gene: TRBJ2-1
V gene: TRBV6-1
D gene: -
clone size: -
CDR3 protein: CASSTVGTYSYNEQFF
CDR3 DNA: TGTGCCAGCAGTACAGTGGGGACTTACTCCTACAATGAGCAGTTCTTC

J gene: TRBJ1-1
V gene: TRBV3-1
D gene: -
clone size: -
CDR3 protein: CASSPRGRVGSTEAFF
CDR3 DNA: TGTGCCAGCAGCCCCCGCGGCAGGGTGGGGAGTACTGAAGCTTTCTTT

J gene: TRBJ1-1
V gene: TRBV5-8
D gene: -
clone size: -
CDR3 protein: CASSLPGPGNTEAFF
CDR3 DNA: TGTGCCAGCAGCCTGCCCGGGCCGGGGAACACTGAAGCTTTCTTT

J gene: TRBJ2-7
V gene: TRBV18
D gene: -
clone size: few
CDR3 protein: CASSPNSGTRKSYEQYF
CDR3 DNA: TGTGCCAGCTCACCGAACTCCGGGACGAGGAAATCCTACGAGCAGTACTTC

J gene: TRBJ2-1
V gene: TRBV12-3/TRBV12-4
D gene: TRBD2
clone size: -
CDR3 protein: CASIQGGTSGRFEQFF
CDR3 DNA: TGTGCCAGCATCCAAGGGGGGACTAGCGGGAGATTTGAGCAGTTCTTC

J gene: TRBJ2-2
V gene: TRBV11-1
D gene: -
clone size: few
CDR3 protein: CASRGTQTRASTLNTGELFF
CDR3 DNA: TGTGCCAGCAGGGGGACTCAAACCCGGGCCTCGACCCTTAACACCGGGGAGCTGTTTTTT

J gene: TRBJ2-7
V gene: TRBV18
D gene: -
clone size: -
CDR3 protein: CASSPPTRGYEQYF
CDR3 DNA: TGTGCCAGCTCACCACCAACAAGGGGCTACGAGCAGTACTTC

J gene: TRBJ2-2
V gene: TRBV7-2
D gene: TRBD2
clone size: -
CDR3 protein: CASSFLAGANTGELFF
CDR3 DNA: TGTGCCAGCAGCTTTTTAGCGGGGGCGAACACCGGGGAGCTGTTTTTT

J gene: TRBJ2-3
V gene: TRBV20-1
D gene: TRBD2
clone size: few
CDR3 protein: CSARVVGGDTQYF
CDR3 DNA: TGCAGTGCTAGAGTGGTGGGAGGGGATACGCAGTATTTT

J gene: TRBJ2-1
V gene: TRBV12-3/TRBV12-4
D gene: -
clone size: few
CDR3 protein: CASSPGWASQFF
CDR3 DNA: TGTGCCAGCAGTCCTGGTTGGGCTTCGCAGTTCTTC

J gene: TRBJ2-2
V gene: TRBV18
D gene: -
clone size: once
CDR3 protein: CASSLEKTGELFF
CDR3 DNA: TGTGCCAGCTCGCTCGAGAAAACCGGGGAGCTGTTTTTT

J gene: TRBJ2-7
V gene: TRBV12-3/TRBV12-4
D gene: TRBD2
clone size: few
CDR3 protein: CASSLEAGGPGSYEQYF
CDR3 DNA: TGTGCCAGCAGTTTAGAAGCGGGAGGGCCTGGTTCCTACGAGCAGTACTTC

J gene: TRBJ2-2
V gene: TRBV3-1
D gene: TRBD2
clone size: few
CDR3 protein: CASSPPGGRNTGELFF
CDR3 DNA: TGTGCCAGCAGTCCCCCGGGAGGGCGAAACACCGGGGAGCTGTTTTTT

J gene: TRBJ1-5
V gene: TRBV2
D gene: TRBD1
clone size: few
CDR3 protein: CASSDPSVNYRGSNQPQHF
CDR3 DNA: TGTGCCAGCAGTGACCCGTCGGTAAATTACAGGGGGAGCAATCAGCCCCAGCATTTT

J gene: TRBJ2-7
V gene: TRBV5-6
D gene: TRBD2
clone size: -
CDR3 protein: CASSALADTYEQYF
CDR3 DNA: TGTGCCAGCAGCGCACTAGCGGATACCTACGAGCAGTACTTC

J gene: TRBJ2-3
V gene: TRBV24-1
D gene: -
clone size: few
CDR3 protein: CATSDELTYTQYF
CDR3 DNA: TGTGCCACCAGTGATGAGTTGACCTATACGCAGTATTTT

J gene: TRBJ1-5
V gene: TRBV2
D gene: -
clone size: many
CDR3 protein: CASSDGRGISNQPQHF
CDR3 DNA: TGTGCCAGCAGTGACGGTCGGGGAATTAGCAATCAGCCCCAGCATTTT

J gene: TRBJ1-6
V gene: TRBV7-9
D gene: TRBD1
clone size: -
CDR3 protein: CASSLSGTDNSPLHF
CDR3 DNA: TGTGCCAGCAGCTTGTCCGGGACAGACAATTCACCCCTCCACTTT

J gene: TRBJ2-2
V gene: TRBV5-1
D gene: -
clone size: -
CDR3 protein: CASSFVESGELFF
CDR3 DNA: TGCGCCAGCAGTTTCGTAGAGTCCGGGGAGCTGTTTTTT

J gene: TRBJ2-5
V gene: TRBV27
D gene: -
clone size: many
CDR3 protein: CASSDRPDSQETQYF
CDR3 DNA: TGTGCCAGCAGCGACAGACCGGACAGCCAAGAGACCCAGTACTTC

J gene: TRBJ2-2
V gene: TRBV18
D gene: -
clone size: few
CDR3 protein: CASPLNTGELFF
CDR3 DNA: TGTGCCAGCCCACTGAACACCGGGGAGCTGTTTTTT

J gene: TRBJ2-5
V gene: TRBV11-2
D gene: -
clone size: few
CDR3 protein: CASSLDGWWETQYF
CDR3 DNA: TGTGCCAGCAGCTTAGACGGGTGGTGGGAGACCCAGTACTTC

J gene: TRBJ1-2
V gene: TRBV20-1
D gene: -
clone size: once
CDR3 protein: CSAPRTETYGYTF
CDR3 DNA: TGCAGTGCCCCCCGGACAGAGACCTATGGCTACACCTTC

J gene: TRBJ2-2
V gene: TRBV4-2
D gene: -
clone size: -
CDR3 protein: CASSRNFDTGELFF
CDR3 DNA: TGTGCCAGCAGCCGCAACTTTGACACCGGGGAGCTGTTTTTT

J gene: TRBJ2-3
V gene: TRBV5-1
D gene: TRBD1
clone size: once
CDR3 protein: CASSLDAPTGEDMQYF
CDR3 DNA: TGCGCCAGCAGCTTGGATGCCCCGACAGGGGAGGATATGCAGTATTTT

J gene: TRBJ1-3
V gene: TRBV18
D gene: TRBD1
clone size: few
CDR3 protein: CASSPPGQGAPGNTIYF
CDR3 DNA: TGTGCCAGCTCACCACCGGGACAGGGGGCGCCTGGAAACACCATATATTTT

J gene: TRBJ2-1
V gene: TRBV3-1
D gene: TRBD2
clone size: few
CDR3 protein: CASSQVSPGLAGPEQFF
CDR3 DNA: TGTGCCAGCAGCCAAGTTAGTCCGGGACTAGCGGGACCCGAGCAGTTCTTC

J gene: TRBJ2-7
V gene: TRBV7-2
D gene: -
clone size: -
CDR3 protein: CASSLDAGLREQYF
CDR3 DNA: TGTGCCAGCAGCTTAGATGCCGGTCTACGGGAGCAGTACTTC

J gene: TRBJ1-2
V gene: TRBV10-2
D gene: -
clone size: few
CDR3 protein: CASSELPADYGYTF
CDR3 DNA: TGCGCCAGCAGTGAGCTACCGGCGGACTATGGCTACACCTTC

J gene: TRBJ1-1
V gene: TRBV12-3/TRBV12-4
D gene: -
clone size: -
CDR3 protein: CASSFEAGLNTEAFF
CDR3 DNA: TGTGCCAGCAGTTTTGAGGCAGGTTTGAACACTGAAGCTTTCTTT

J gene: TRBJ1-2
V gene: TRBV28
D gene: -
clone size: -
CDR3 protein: CASSTGSGYTF
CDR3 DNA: TGTGCCAGCAGTACAGGATCTGGCTACACCTTC

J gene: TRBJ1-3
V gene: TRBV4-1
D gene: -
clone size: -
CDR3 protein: CASSPRGGSSGNTIYF
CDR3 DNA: TGCGCCAGCAGCCCCCGAGGGGGGTCCTCTGGAAACACCATATATTTT

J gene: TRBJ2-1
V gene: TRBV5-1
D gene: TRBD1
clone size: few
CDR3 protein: CASSLIGQGRYNEQFF
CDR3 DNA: TGCGCCAGCAGCTTGATCGGACAGGGGCGTTACAATGAGCAGTTCTTC

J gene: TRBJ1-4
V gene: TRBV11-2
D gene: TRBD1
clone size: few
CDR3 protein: CASSFRGQLNEKLFF
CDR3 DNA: TGTGCCAGCAGCTTTCGGGGACAGTTGAATGAAAAACTGTTTTTT

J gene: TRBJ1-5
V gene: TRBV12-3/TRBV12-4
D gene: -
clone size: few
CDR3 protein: CASSPPPAPNQPQHF
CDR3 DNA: TGTGCCAGCAGTCCACCACCAGCCCCCAATCAGCCCCAGCATTTT

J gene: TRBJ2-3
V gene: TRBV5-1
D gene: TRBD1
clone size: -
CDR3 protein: CASSLGPDRGTDTQYF
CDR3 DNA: TGCGCCAGCAGCTTGGGGCCGGACAGGGGCACAGATACGCAGTATTTT

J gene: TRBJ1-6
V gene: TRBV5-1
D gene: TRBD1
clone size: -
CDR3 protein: CASSLTTGEGYNSPLHF
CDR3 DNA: TGCGCCAGCAGCCTGACTACAGGGGAGGGCTATAATTCACCCCTCCACTTT

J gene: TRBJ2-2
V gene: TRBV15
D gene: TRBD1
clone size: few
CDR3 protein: CATSPDRGLGGELFF
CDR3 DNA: TGTGCCACCAGCCCGGACAGGGGGCTGGGCGGGGAGCTGTTTTTT

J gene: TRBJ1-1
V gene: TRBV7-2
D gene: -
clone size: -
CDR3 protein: CASSSGIPNTEAFF
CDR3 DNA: TGTGCCAGCAGCTCCGGGATACCGAACACTGAAGCTTTCTTT

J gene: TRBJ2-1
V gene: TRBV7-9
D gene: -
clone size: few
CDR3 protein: CASSPVGRSPFF
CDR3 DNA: TGTGCCAGCAGCCCCGTGGGTCGCTCCCCGTTCTTC

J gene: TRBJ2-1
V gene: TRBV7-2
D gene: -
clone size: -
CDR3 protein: CASSSAGQPDNEQFF
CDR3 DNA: TGTGCCAGCAGCTCAGCGGGACAGCCAGACAATGAGCAGTTCTTC

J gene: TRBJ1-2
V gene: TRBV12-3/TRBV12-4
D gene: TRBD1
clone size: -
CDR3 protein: CASSLTSPTGDGYTF
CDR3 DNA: TGTGCCAGCAGTTTAACTAGCCCGACAGGGGATGGCTACACCTTC

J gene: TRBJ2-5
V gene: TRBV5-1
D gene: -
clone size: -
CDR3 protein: CASSSQLGETQYF
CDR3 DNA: TGCGCCAGCAGCTCACAACTGGGGGAGACCCAGTACTTC

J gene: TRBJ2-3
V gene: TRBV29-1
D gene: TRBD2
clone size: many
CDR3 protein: CSVLGLAGVPHTDTQYF
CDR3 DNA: TGCAGCGTCCTAGGACTAGCGGGAGTGCCCCACACAGATACGCAGTATTTT

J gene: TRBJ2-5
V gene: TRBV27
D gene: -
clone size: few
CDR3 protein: CASSFAGETETQYF
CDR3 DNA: TGTGCCAGCAGTTTCGCAGGGGAGACAGAGACCCAGTACTTC

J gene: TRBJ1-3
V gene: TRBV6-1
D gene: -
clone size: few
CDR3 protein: CASMVGGSGNTIYF
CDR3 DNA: TGTGCCAGCATGGTAGGGGGCTCTGGAAACACCATATATTTT

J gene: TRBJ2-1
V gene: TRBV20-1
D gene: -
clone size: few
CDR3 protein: CSARDYAYNEQFF
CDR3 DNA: TGCAGTGCTAGGGACTATGCCTACAATGAGCAGTTCTTC

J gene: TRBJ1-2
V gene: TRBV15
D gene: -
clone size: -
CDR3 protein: CATSRVHLYRYTF
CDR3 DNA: TGTGCCACCAGCAGAGTACACCTCTATCGCTACACCTTC

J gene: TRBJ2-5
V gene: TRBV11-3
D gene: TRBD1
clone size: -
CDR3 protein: CASSLVLQGLETQYF
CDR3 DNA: TGTGCCAGCAGCTTAGTTCTACAGGGGTTAGAGACCCAGTACTTC

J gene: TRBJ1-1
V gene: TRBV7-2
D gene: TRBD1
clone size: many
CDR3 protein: CASSSTGGRTEAFF
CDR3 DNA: TGTGCCAGCAGCTCGACAGGGGGCAGAACTGAAGCTTTCTTT

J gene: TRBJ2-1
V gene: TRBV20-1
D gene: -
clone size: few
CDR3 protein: CSAGGTSYNEQFF
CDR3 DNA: TGCAGTGCTGGCGGGACTTCCTACAATGAGCAGTTCTTC

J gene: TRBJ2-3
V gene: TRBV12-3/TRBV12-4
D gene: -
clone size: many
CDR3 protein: CASSRDSGAQYF
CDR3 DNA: TGTGCCAGCAGCCGGGACAGCGGGGCGCAGTATTTT

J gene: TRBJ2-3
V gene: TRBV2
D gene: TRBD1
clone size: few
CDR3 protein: CASSSGQASTDTQYF
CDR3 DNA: TGTGCCAGCAGTTCGGGACAGGCTAGCACAGATACGCAGTATTTT